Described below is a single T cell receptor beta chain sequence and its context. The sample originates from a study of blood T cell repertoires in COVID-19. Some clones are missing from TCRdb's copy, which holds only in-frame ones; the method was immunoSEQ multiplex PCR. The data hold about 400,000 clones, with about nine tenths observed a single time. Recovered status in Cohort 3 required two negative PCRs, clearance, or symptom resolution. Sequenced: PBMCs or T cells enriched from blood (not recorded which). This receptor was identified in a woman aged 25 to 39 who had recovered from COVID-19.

In DNA form, the CDR3 reads TGTGCCAGCAGCTTAACCGCAGGGTGGGGCGGGAACACTGAAGCTTTCTTT. Translated: CASSLTAGWGGNTEAFF. The chain carries TRBV7-3 and TRBJ1-1, with a possible D match to TRBD1 (5 bases). V was shortened by 0 bases and J by 1 base, with 15 bases between the two germline ends. From germline, CDR1 is SGHTA and CDR2 FQGTGA. The CDR3 runs to 17 residues.